The sample holds many counts of the clone carrying this T cell receptor (beta chain). What it binds is unknown. TCRdb used MiXCR to reprocess the RT-PCR reads, holding one entry per CDR3 protein. The profile shows hundreds of thousands of distinct CDR3 sequences, 9.5% to 13% of them singletons. The CDR3 is made up of 14 amino acids. Trimming shortened V by 6 bases and J by 0 bases, and 12 bases separated the two germline ends. Per germline, CDR1 SQVTM and CDR2 ANQGSEA. The sample originates from a study of response to subunit inactivated influenza vaccine. General study results and limits: Researchers suggested that each seasonal influenza vaccination recruits few new T cells.

The specimen comprised PBMCs from blood, sampled roughly 48 days after vaccination. The TCR comes from a man aged 50-59 years who received an inactivated influenza vaccine. The V gene is TRBV29-1, the J gene TRBJ2-4, with D hard to call. In DNA, the CDR3 is TGCAGCGTCGAGCTGCGACTAGCCAAAAACATTCAGTACTTC. The encoded protein is CSVELRLAKNIQYF. The full variable domain, completed using reference TRBV29-1 and TRBJ2-4, is SAVISQKPSRDICQRGTSLTIQCQVDSQVTMMFWYRQQPGQSLTLIATANQGSEATYESGFVIDKFPISRPNLTFSTLTVSNMSPEDSSIYLCSVELRLAKNIQYFGAGTRLSVL.